One sample yielded the 10 T cell receptor beta chains listed below, sequenced in a study (dated by TCRdb to 2016 to 2017). Libraries came from RT-PCR. The listed sequencing device is Illumina MiSeq. TCRdb trimmed the raw reads at Q25, called clones with MiXCR and kept productive beta chains. All rows with the same CDR3 protein become a single entry with the most common DNA and genes. The sample data list fewer than 800,000 distinct CDR3 sequences, and 12% to 15% of these were observed just once. The ten top clones hold 3% to 4.5% of the sample. The sample was memory CD4+ T cells from blood. These receptor sequences come from a female donor in good health, serving as a healthy control.

Ten or more counts support this clonotype. CDR3 amino acids: CASTTVRSGWDGYTF. The DNA for the CDR3 is TGTGCCAGCACTACGGTCCGGAGCGGTTGGGATGGCTACACCTTC. The V gene is TRBV6-5, the J gene TRBJ1-2; D remains ambiguous. CDR1 and CDR2 (germline): MNHEY, SVGAGI. The CDR3 runs 15 residues. V was cut by 7 bases and J by 6 bases, with 21 bases left in between.

This clonotype has a handful of counts. The rearrangement links TRBV20-1 to TRBJ1-4, with 8 positions matching TRBD1. The CDR3 is 11 residues long. The V segment lost 5 bases and the J segment 8 bases; nucleotides outside the gene matches: 1. Germline CDR1 and CDR2: DFQATT and SNEGSKA (reference sequence). The CDR3 reads CSAGTGEKLFF. The CDR3, as DNA: TGCAGTGCTGGGACAGGAGAAAAACTGTTTTTT.

The J gene is TRBJ1-1, the V gene TRBV9, with 7 bases aligning to TRBD1. This CDR3 has 16 residues. Per the germline V gene, CDR1 is SGDLS and CDR2 is YYNGEE. The V and J ends lost 2 bases and 0 bases, in that order; junction bases with no gene match: 7. CDR3 in DNA: TGTGCCAGCAGCGTGGGAGGGGGCGGGATGAACACTGAAGCTTTCTTT. This codes for CASSVGGGGMNTEAFF.

This clonotype appeared a few times. The chain carries TRBV18 and TRBJ2-3; D is unclear. The germline V gene has CDR1 KGHSH and CDR2 LQKENI. V was shortened by 5 bases and J by 4 bases, with 10 bases between the two germline ends. The CDR3 sequence is 13 residues long. Here the CDR3 DNA reads TGTGCCAGCTCATTCCCTACATCAGATACGCAGTATTTT. Its protein product is CASSFPTSDTQYF.

The gene calls are TRBV7-2 and TRBJ2-3, with 9 bases that match TRBD1. Germline V gene sequence: CDR1 SGHTA, CDR2 FQGNSA. The V and J ends lost 1 base and 9 bases, in that order; junction bases with no gene match: 2. The CDR3 runs to 13 residues. The CDR3 protein is CASSLGGQGTQYF. The CDR3 DNA reads TGTGCCAGCAGCTTAGGGGGACAGGGAACGCAGTATTTT.

The chain employs TRBV20-1 and TRBJ1-5; D uncertain. Germline CDR1 reads DFQATT; CDR2 reads SNEGSKA (reference sequence). The CDR3 has 14 residues. V lost 0 bases and J 0 bases, leaving 6 bases between the germline ends. The DNA for the CDR3 is TGCAGTGCTAGAGATCTGAATAGCAATCAGCCCCAGCATTTT. Protein product: CSARDLNSNQPQHF.

The rearrangement uses TRBV6-5 and TRBJ1-1, with TRBD1 matching 7 bases. This CDR3 has 15 residues. With 6 bases clipped from V and 0 bases from J, the junction kept 7 bases outside the gene matches. CDR1 is MNHEY, CDR2 SVGAGI, per germline. Written as DNA, the CDR3 is TGTGCCAGCAGCCGGACAGGCCAAATGAACACTGAAGCTTTCTTT. It specifies CASSRTGQMNTEAFF.

This clonotype was found a few times. Relative to the germline gene, one junction end is altered; a read error may explain this. J is TRBJ1-5 and V is TRBV7-9, with D maybe TRBD1 (6 bases). Germline values: CDR1 SEHNR, CDR2 FQNEAQ (reference sequence). The CDR3 covers 13 residues. CDR3 loop: CASSLQGHQPQLF. CDR3 DNA sequence: TGTGCCAGCAGCTTACAGGGGCATCAGCCCCAGCTTTTT.

This clonotype was found a few times. The rearrangement uses TRBV10-3 and TRBJ2-3; 8 nucleotides match TRBD1. In germline, CDR1 is ENHRY, CDR2 SYGVKD. There are 14 residues in the CDR3. V lost 6 bases to trimming and J lost 4 bases; unmatched junction nucleotides: 6. CDR3 amino acids: CAISRTGSSDTQYF. CDR3 nucleotides: TGTGCCATCAGCCGGACAGGGAGCTCAGATACGCAGTATTTT.

This clonotype was seen a handful of times. The J gene is TRBJ2-3, the V gene TRBV5-1; 9 bases line up with TRBD1. The CDR3 contains 15 residues. Looked up from germline, CDR1 is SGHRS and CDR2 is YFSETQ. V lost 2 bases, J lost 5 bases, and 6 bases stayed unmatched. CDR3 coding DNA: TGCGCCAGCAGCTTTACAGGGGGCTTCTTAGATACGCAGTATTTT. Residues: CASSFTGGFLDTQYF.